These 14 T cell receptor beta chains were sequenced from one sample in a study of T cell repertoires in cytomegalovirus infection. These receptors have no known antigen. TCRdb fed the reads into MiXCR, producing one record per CDR3 protein. Among approximately 260,000 distinct CDR3 sequences, 20% to 25% were seen once, and the ten largest hold roughly a fifth. The material sequenced was cultured PBMCs, taken from culture after CMV antigen stimulation. The source of these receptors is a human donor in good health (CMV status not recorded). Some clones in this sample may be carry-over from other donors' samples.

The chain is built from TRBV4-1 and TRBJ2-7; TRBD1 or TRBD2 may be the D gene (5 bases each). The V gene lost 5 bases and the J gene lost 0 bases, with 14 bases spanning the gap. There are 15 residues in the CDR3. Germline loops: CDR1 MGHRA, CDR2 YSYEKL. The CDR3 sequence: CASSDRDGSSYEQYF. The CDR3 DNA follows: TGCGCCAGCAGCGACCGGGACGGAAGCTCCTACGAGCAGTACTTC.

The rearrangement links TRBV20-1 to TRBJ2-7; 15 nucleotides agree with TRBD2. CDR1 is DFQATT and CDR2 is SNEGSKA in the germline V gene (reference sequence). This CDR3 contains 17 residues. V lost 2 bases to trimming and J lost 2 bases; unmatched junction nucleotides: 7. Written as DNA, the CDR3 is TGCAGTGCTAGACTAATAGGACTAGCGGGAGGGCCCTACGAGCAGTACTTC. Residues: CSARLIGLAGGPYEQYF.

The gene calls are TRBV5-4 and TRBJ2-3, with D hard to call. CDR1 and CDR2 from the germline V gene are SGHNT and YYREEE (reference sequence). This CDR3 has 15 amino acids. V gave up 2 bases and J gave up 1 base, with 11 bases separating them. In nucleotides, the CDR3 is TGTGCCAGCAGCTTCTTGGGGTCGGGCACAGATACGCAGTATTTT. Translating it yields CASSFLGSGTDTQYF. The full variable domain, completed using reference TRBV5-4 and TRBJ2-3, is ETGVTQSPTHLIKTRGQQVTLRCSSQSGHNTVSWYQQALGQGPQFIFQYYREEENGRGNFPPRFSGLQFPNYSSELNVNALELDDSALYLCASSFLGSGTDTQYFGPGTRLTVL.

This clonotype has only a few counts. The gene calls are TRBV25-1 and TRBJ1-2; D is undetermined. This CDR3 has 13 residues. CDR1 is MGHDK and CDR2 is SYGVNS in the germline V gene. V was cut by 5 bases and J by 4 bases, with 11 bases left in between. Here the CDR3 reads CASSNQLGYGYTF. The CDR3 DNA sequence: TGTGCCAGCAGTAACCAGTTGGGCTATGGCTACACCTTC.

The gene calls are TRBV20-1 and TRBJ2-1; tentatively, D is TRBD2 (6 bases). V was shortened by 5 bases and J by 6 bases, with 14 bases between the two germline ends. This CDR3 contains 13 residues. From germline, CDR1 is DFQATT and CDR2 SNEGSKA (reference sequence). The CDR3 DNA is TGCAGTGCTGCCCGACTAGGAAGCAATGAGCAGTTCTTC. It yields the protein CSAARLGSNEQFF.

V and J are TRBV12-3 or TRBV12-4 and TRBJ1-1; possibly TRBD1 for D (5 bases). V was clipped by 5 bases and J by 7 bases, with 20 bases between them. The CDR3 covers 15 residues. CDR3 loop: CASSPFGGVGGEAFF. The CDR3 region has the DNA TGTGCCAGCAGTCCTTTCGGGGGGGTGGGGGGTGAAGCTTTCTTT.

This clonotype has more than one count but fewer than ten. CDR3 loop: CASSPVREGPYNEQFF. CDR3 coding DNA: TGTGCCAGCAGTCCTGTCCGGGAGGGGCCCTACAATGAGCAGTTCTTC. V is TRBV6-1 and J is TRBJ2-1, with 8 bases aligning to TRBD2. The ends lost 5 bases at V and 2 bases at J; junction bases unmatched: 8. Germline V lookup: CDR1 MNHNS, CDR2 SASEGT. The CDR3 has 16 amino acids.

CDR3 amino acids: CASSSPGQNSYEQYF. The CDR3 DNA follows: TGTGCCAGCAGTTCACCGGGACAGAACTCCTACGAGCAGTACTTC. The chain links TRBV6-6 to TRBJ2-7, with TRBD1 matching over 7 bases. CDR1 is MNHNY and CDR2 is SVGAGI in the germline V gene (reference sequence). The CDR3 spans 15 residues. With 4 bases clipped from V and 0 bases from J, the junction kept 6 bases outside the gene matches.

This clonotype was counted many times. This sequence joins TRBV7-9 and TRBJ1-2; no firm D call. Germline V gene data show CDR1 as SEHNR and CDR2 as FQNEAQ (reference sequence). The germline V and J ends were trimmed by 1 base and 6 bases, with 6 bases remaining between them. This CDR3 has 12 amino acids. The CDR3 bases are TGTGCCAGCAGCTTAGACAGAGATGGCTACACCTTC. It yields the protein CASSLDRDGYTF. The full variable domain, its missing parts supplied by reference TRBV7-9 and TRBJ1-2, is DTGVSQNPRHKITKRGQNVTFRCDPISEHNRLYWYRQTLGQGPEFLTYFQNEAQLEKSRLLSDRFSAERPKGSFSTLEIQRTEQGDSAMYLCASSLDRDGYTFGSGTRLTVV.

V is TRBV6-1 and J is TRBJ1-5; D unclear. Germline CDR1 is MNHNS and CDR2 is SASEGT. The CDR3 totals 11 residues. The ends were cut back, 5 bases at V and 11 bases at J, with 10 bases in the middle. The CDR3 spells CASSREEAQHF. Written as DNA, the CDR3 is TGTGCCAGCAGTAGAGAGGAGGCCCAGCATTTT.

The chain uses TRBV12-3 or TRBV12-4 and TRBJ2-1, with 8 bases matching TRBD1. J was trimmed by 9 bases and V by 6 bases; bases with no gene match: 13. The CDR3 runs to 15 residues. The CDR3 DNA follows: TGTGCCAGCAGCCAGGGACAGGTCGGCTGGGTTGAGCAGTTCTTC. It is translated as CASSQGQVGWVEQFF.

The J gene is TRBJ1-1, the V gene TRBV19; D is unclear. The CDR3 consists of 13 residues. Germline CDR1 LNHDA, CDR2 SQIVND (reference sequence). Trimming took off 8 bases at V and 3 bases at J, with 13 bases between the two ends. The CDR3 here is CASRIQHYTEAFF. In DNA form, the CDR3 reads TGTGCCAGTCGAATTCAGCATTACACTGAAGCTTTCTTT.

The rearrangement uses TRBV12-3 or TRBV12-4 and TRBJ2-4, with D unclear. V lost 4 bases and J 4 bases, leaving 17 bases between the germline ends. This CDR3 region has 16 residues. CDR3 region: CASSSQIRMGKNIQYF. CDR3 bases: TGTGCCAGCAGTTCCCAGATCAGAATGGGAAAAAACATTCAGTACTTC.

This clonotype appeared a few times. The chain has TRBV6-6 and TRBJ2-5; TRBD2 agrees at 7 bases. The CDR3 loop spans 16 amino acids. The ends lost 4 bases at V and 5 bases at J; junction bases unmatched: 13. Germline-derived CDR1 and CDR2 are MNHNY and SVGAGI (reference sequence). The CDR3 is CASSFDLRGSGETQYF. CDR3 sequence (DNA): TGTGCCAGCAGTTTTGATCTACGCGGGAGTGGGGAGACCCAGTACTTC.